Each of the 18 T cell receptor beta chains below was sequenced from the same sample in a study of cytomegalovirus exposure and HLA in healthy donors. Both 60 Vbeta primers and 13 Jbeta primers went into the PCR. Assay: immunoSEQ multiplex PCR; the TCRdb copy retains only in-frame clones and omits some. In the table there are approximately 200,000 clones, over 75% of which are singletons. Sample: PBMCs. The receptors were gathered from a human donor in good health.

This clone was seen only once. This rearrangement joins TRBV6-1 to TRBJ2-7, with D uncertain. Trimming shortened V by 3 bases and J by 4 bases, and 4 bases separated the two germline ends. CDR1 is MNHNS and CDR2 is SASEGT in the germline V gene. The CDR3 is 11 amino acids. CDR3 nucleotides: TGTGCCAGCAGTGATATATACGAGCAGTACTTC. Its translation: CASSDIYEQYF.

The gene calls are TRBV18 and TRBJ2-7; no reliable D call. This CDR3 comprises 14 residues. V shed 3 bases and J shed 5 bases, with 14 bases lying between them. Germline lookup yields CDR1 KGHSH and CDR2 LQKENI. CDR3 sequence: CASSPSPQPHEQYF. The CDR3 bases are TGTGCCAGCTCACCGAGCCCCCAACCCCACGAGCAGTACTTC.

V is TRBV7-3 and J is TRBJ2-2; D call uncertain. CDR1 SGHTA and CDR2 FQGTGA come from the germline V gene. The germline V and J ends were trimmed by 1 base and 4 bases, with 7 bases remaining between them. The CDR3 loop spans 14 amino acids. The CDR3 sequence: CASSLNSVTGELFF. For the CDR3, the DNA is TGTGCCAGCAGCTTAAACAGTGTCACCGGGGAGCTGTTTTTT.

V usage is TRBV4-3 and J usage is TRBJ2-7; TRBD1 aligns across 9 bases. Germline-derived CDR1 and CDR2 are LGHNA and YSLEER. The V segment lost 0 bases and the J segment 0 bases; nucleotides outside the gene matches: 9. The CDR3 is 18 residues long. CDR3 in amino acids: CASSQDPTGGLSSYEQYF. Written as DNA, the CDR3 is TGCGCCAGCAGCCAAGATCCGACAGGGGGTCTAAGCTCCTACGAGCAGTACTTC.

The chain links TRBV29-1 to TRBJ2-2; tentative D call: TRBD1 (6 bases). Germline lookup yields CDR1 SQVTM and CDR2 ANQGSEA. The CDR3 extends over 14 amino acids. Deletions cut 6 bases from V and 5 bases from J, with 16 bases between. The CDR3 reads CSVAHEQGTGELFF. The CDR3 DNA follows: TGCAGCGTGGCCCACGAACAGGGAACCGGGGAGCTGTTTTTT.

The chain uses TRBV19 and TRBJ1-1; a weak D match, TRBD1 (5 bases). V lost 6 bases, J lost 1 base, and 15 bases lay in between. The CDR3 has 15 amino acids. Per the germline V gene, CDR1 is LNHDA and CDR2 is SQIVND (reference sequence). CDR3 sequence reads: CASRMFAGRNTEAFF. In DNA, the CDR3 is TGTGCCAGTAGGATGTTCGCGGGACGGAACACTGAAGCTTTCTTT.

The rearrangement uses TRBV5-6 and TRBJ1-1; maybe TRBD1 (6 bases). CDR3 length: 14 residues. The V end lost 0 bases, the J end lost 4 bases, and 10 bases lay between the germline ends. Germline CDR1 and CDR2: SGHDT and YYEEEE. The DNA for the CDR3 is TGTGCCAGCAGCTTGGACGTCAGGGGCACTGAAGCTTTCTTT. It yields the protein CASSLDVRGTEAFF.

This clone was recorded only once. The chain recombines TRBV14 with TRBJ2-7; 7 nucleotides match TRBD1. The CDR3 loop spans 15 amino acids. Germline values: CDR1 SGHDN, CDR2 FVKESK. Losses at the gene ends were 3 bases for V and 3 bases for J; bases not matched to a gene: 8. The CDR3 reads CASSHETGMGYEQYF. The CDR3 bases are TGTGCCAGCAGCCACGAGACAGGGATGGGCTACGAGCAGTACTTC.

The V and J genes are TRBV29-1 and TRBJ2-5, with D possibly TRBD1 on 5 matching bases. The CDR3 consists of 14 residues. The V gene's germline CDR1 is SQVTM and CDR2 ANQGSEA. Trimming removed 5 bases at V and 5 bases at J, with 18 bases between. The CDR3 spells CSVFRQYPTETQYF. CDR3 DNA: TGCAGCGTTTTCCGACAGTACCCCACGGAGACCCAGTACTTC. Supplemented by reference TRBV29-1 and TRBJ2-5, the full variable domain reads SAVISQKPSRDICQRGTSLTIQCQVDSQVTMMFWYRQQPGQSLTLIATANQGSEATYESGFVIDKFPISRPNLTFSTLTVSNMSPEDSSIYLCSVFRQYPTETQYFGPGTRLLVL.

DNA for the CDR3: TGTGCCACCAGCAGAGGGGGAGACACTGGAAACACCATATATTTT. Translating gives CATSRGGDTGNTIYF. The chain links TRBV15 to TRBJ1-3; D unresolved. V was trimmed by 1 base and J by 2 bases, leaving 9 bases between them. The length of the CDR3 is 15 residues. Germline lookup yields CDR1 LNHNV and CDR2 YYDKDF (reference sequence).

As for this clone: A junction boundary mismatches the germline segment, possibly from a read error. The rearrangement uses TRBV4-2 and TRBJ2-1; D is undetermined. The germline V gene has CDR1 LGHNA and CDR2 YNFKEQ. CDR3 size: 11 residues. For the CDR3, the DNA is TGTGCCAGCATGTCCGCTATCGGTCCGATCTTC. This sequence encodes CASMSAIGPIF.

This clone was found a few times. The V and J genes are TRBV4-1 and TRBJ1-1; weak D call: TRBD1 (5 bases). CDR3 size: 15 residues. Germline lookup yields CDR1 MGHRA and CDR2 YSYEKL. The germline V and J ends were trimmed by 5 bases and 5 bases, with 18 bases remaining between them. In nucleotides, the CDR3 is TGCGCCAGCAGCTGGCCCTCCAGGGAGGGGACTGAAGCTTTCTTT. Translating gives CASSWPSREGTEAFF.

The V call is TRBV25-1, the J call TRBJ1-2; perhaps TRBD1 as D (5 bases). Germline CDR1 is MGHDK and CDR2 is SYGVNS. Trimming took off 3 bases at V and 0 bases at J, with 11 bases between the two ends. This CDR3 comprises 15 residues. CDR3 loop: CASSEVTGANYGYTF. CDR3 DNA: TGTGCCAGCAGTGAGGTGACGGGGGCTAACTATGGCTACACCTTC.

The CDR3: CASRTLAVQETQYF. The CDR3 bases are TGTGCCAGCAGGACTTTAGCGGTCCAAGAGACCCAGTACTTC. The V gene is TRBV7-2, the J gene TRBJ2-5, with D possibly matching TRBD2 (6 bases). The germline V gene encodes CDR1 SGHTA and CDR2 FQGNSA. The CDR3 loop spans 14 amino acids. V dropped 6 bases and J dropped 1 base, with 12 bases sitting between them.

CDR3 bases: TGTGCCAGCAGACAAACAGGAGCCGGGACTAACACCGGGGAGCTGTTTTTT. As protein: CASRQTGAGTNTGELFF. This chain connects TRBV27 to TRBJ2-2; possible D gene TRBD2, 6 bases. The V gene's germline CDR1 is MNHEY and CDR2 SMNVEV (reference sequence). This CDR3 spans 17 amino acids. V was trimmed by 6 bases and J by 2 bases, leaving 19 bases between them.

V and J are TRBV6-1 and TRBJ2-1, with 7 bases aligning to TRBD2. The V gene end was trimmed by 4 bases and the J gene end by 4 bases; junction bases not matched to a gene: 7. The CDR3 loop spans 15 amino acids. Germline CDR1 MNHNS, CDR2 SASEGT. As DNA, the CDR3 is TGTGCCAGCAGTGCGACTAGCTCCCAGTACAATGAGCAGTTCTTC. This codes for CASSATSSQYNEQFF.

J is TRBJ2-7 and V is TRBV27, with D tentatively TRBD2 (5 bases). V dropped 0 bases and J dropped 5 bases, with 14 bases sitting between them. The V gene's germline CDR1 is MNHEY and CDR2 SMNVEV (reference sequence). This CDR3 has 15 residues. DNA for the CDR3: TGTGCCAGCAGTTTATCGGAGAGGGCCGGCCACGAGCAGTACTTC. It yields the protein CASSLSERAGHEQYF.

The rearrangement uses TRBV7-9 and TRBJ2-7; a weak D match, TRBD2 (6 bases). The CDR3 covers 15 residues. Germline CDR1 is SEHNR and CDR2 is FQNEAQ (reference sequence). V lost 5 bases and J lost 0, with 14 bases in between. Written as DNA, the CDR3 is TGTGCCAGCAGCCCGACCGGGACTGTCTCCTACGAGCAGTACTTC. Translating it yields CASSPTGTVSYEQYF.